One T cell receptor beta chain is described in this entry. Its antigen is undetermined. This sample stems from a study of T cell responses to AZD1222 COVID-19 vaccine. Points from the study as a whole: At baseline, seropositivity was found in only a handful of AZD1222 recipients.

TCRdb's copy holds only in-frame clones and misses some; the assay was immunoSEQ multiplex PCR. Among 100,000 to 150,000 clones listed, around nine tenths were seen once. Sequencing was performed on peripheral blood, taken on day 0 of AZD1222 vaccination. The sequence derives from an adult in good health.

The CDR3 loop is CSVDFRAGVGNEQFF. CDR3 DNA: TGCAGCGTGGATTTCCGGGCGGGAGTAGGCAATGAGCAGTTCTTC. J is TRBJ2-1 and V is TRBV29-1; TRBD2 aligns across 7 bases. CDR1 and CDR2 (germline): SQVTM, ANQGSEA. This CDR3 region has 15 residues. After removal of 6 bases from V and 6 bases from J, the junction contained 14 bases not matched to a gene.